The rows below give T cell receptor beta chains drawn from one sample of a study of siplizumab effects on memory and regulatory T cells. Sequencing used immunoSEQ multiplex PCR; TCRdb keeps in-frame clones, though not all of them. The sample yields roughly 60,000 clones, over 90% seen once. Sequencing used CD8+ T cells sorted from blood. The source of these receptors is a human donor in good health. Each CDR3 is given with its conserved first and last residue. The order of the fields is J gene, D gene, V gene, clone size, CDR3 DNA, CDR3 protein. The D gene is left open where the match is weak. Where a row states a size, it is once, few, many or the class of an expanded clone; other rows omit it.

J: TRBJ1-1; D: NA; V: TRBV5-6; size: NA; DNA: TGTGCCAGCAGGGAAGTAGAAGGGACTGAAGCTTTCTTT; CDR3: CASREVEGTEAFF
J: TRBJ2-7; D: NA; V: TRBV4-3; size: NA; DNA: TGCGCCAGCAGCCAAGATACGGGACACTTCTACGAGCAGTACTTC; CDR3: CASSQDTGHFYEQYF
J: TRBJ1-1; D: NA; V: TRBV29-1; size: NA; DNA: TGCAGCGTTAAGCGGACGGCGGATTTCTTT; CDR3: CSVKRTADFF
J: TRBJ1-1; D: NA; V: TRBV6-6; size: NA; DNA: TGTGCCAGCAGTTACTCTTTGGGGGTAGGGAACACTGAAGCTTTCTTT; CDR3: CASSYSLGVGNTEAFF
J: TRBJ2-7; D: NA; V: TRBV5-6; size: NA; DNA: TGTGCCAGCAGCTTAGGCAGGGCCTACGAGCAGTACTTC; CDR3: CASSLGRAYEQYF
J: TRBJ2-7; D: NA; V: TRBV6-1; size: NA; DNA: TGTGCCAGCAGTGAAGACACCGAGGGGTCCTACGAGCAGTACTTC; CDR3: CASSEDTEGSYEQYF
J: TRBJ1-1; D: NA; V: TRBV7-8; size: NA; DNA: TGTGCCAGCAGCCCAGGTGCTACGGGCACTGAAGCTTTCTTT; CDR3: CASSPGATGTEAFF
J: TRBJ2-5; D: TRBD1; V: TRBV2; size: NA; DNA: TGTGCCAGCAGGGGACAGGGGGCGAATTGGGAGACCCAGTACTTC; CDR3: CASRGQGANWETQYF
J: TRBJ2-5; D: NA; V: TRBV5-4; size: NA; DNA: TGTGCCAGCAGCCGGGCGGACTCCCCATGGGAGACCCAGTACTTC; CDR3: CASSRADSPWETQYF
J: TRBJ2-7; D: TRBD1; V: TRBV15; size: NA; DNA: TGTGCCACCAGCACCACAGGGGCCCCCTACGAGCAGTACTTC; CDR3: CATSTTGAPYEQYF
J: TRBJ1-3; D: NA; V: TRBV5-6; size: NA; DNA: TGTGCCAGCAGCTTGTACCTAGATGGAAACACCATATATTTT; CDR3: CASSLYLDGNTIYF
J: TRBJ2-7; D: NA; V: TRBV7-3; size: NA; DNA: TGTGCCAGCAGCTTAACGCCGAGCTACGAGCAGTACTTC; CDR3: CASSLTPSYEQYF
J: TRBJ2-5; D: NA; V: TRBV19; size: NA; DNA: TGTGCCAGTAGTATAGATGGATCGGGCGGGAACATGGAGACCCAGTACTTC; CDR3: CASSIDGSGGNMETQYF
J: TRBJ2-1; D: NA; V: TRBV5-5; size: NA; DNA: TGTGCCAGCAGCTTGGAAGGGAGCGCTCGAGGAGAGCAGTTCTTC; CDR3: CASSLEGSARGEQFF
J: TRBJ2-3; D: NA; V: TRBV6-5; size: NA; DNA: TGTGCCAGCGGGGACACAGATACGCAGTATTTT; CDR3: CASGDTDTQYF
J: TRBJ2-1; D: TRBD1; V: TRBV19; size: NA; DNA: TGTGCCAGTAGTATCGGACAGGGAGGTAAGCAGTTCTTC; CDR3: CASSIGQGGKQFF
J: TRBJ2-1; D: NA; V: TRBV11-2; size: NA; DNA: TGTGCCAGCAGCTCCGGCCGGAATGAGCAGTTCTTC; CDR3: CASSSGRNEQFF
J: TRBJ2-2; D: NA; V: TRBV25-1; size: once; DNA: TGTGCCAGCAGCCTCTCGAACACCGGGGAGCTGTTTTTT; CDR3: CASSLSNTGELFF
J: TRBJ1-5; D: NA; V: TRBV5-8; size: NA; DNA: TGTGCCAGCAGCGTTGGACAGCATAGCAATCAGCCCCAGCATTTT; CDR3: CASSVGQHSNQPQHF
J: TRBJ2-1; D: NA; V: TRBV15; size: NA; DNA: TGTGCCACCAGCAGAGCGACCGGGGAGCAGTTCTTC; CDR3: CATSRATGEQFF
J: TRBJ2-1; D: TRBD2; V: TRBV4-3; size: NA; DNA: TGCGCCAGCAGCCAAGAACCTAGCGGGAGCTCCTACAATGAGCAGTTCTTC; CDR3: CASSQEPSGSSYNEQFF
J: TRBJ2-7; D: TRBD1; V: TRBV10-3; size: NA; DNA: TGTGCCATCAGTGAGTCGGTACAGGGGGCAGGAAACGAGCAGTACTTC; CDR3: CAISESVQGAGNEQYF
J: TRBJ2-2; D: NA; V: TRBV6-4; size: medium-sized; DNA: TGTGCCAGCAGTGACTCCGCCACCGGGGAGCTGTTTTTT; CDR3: CASSDSATGELFF
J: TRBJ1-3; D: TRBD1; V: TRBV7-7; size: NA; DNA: TGTGCTAGCAGCGCCGACAGGGGGCTTGGAAACACCATATATTTT; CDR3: CASSADRGLGNTIYF
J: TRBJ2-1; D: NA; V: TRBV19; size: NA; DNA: TGTGCCAGTAGTATACTAGGTGCACTAGCCCACAATGAGCAGTTCTTC; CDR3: CASSILGALAHNEQFF
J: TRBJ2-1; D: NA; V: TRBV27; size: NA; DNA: TGTGCCAGCAGTTCCGAACCGAAATACAATGAGCAGTTCTTC; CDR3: CASSSEPKYNEQFF
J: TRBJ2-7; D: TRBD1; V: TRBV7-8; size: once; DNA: TGTGCCAGCAGCTTACCGGGACAGGGTTCAGGCGAGCAGTACTTC; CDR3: CASSLPGQGSGEQYF
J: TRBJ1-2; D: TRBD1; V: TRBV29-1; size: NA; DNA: TGCAGCGCCGGGACAGGGGACAACTATGGCTACACCTTC; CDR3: CSAGTGDNYGYTF
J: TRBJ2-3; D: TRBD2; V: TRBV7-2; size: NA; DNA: TGTGCCAGCAGCTTAGCGGGACTAGCGGGAGAAGGGACAGATACGCAGTATTTT; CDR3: CASSLAGLAGEGTDTQYF
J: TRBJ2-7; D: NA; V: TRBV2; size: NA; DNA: TGTGCCAGCAGTGAGGGGGGAAGGAGGTACGAGCAGTACTTC; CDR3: CASSEGGRRYEQYF
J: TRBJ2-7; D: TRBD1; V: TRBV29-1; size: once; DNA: TGCAGCGTTGAAGTTGACAGGGACTACGAGCAGTACTTC; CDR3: CSVEVDRDYEQYF
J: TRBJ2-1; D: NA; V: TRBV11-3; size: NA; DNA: TGTGCCAGCAGCTTCCGACGGGGGAATGAGCAGTTCTTC; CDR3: CASSFRRGNEQFF
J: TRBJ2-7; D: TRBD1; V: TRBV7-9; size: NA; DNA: TGTGCCAGCAGCTTAGGGCAGGGGGCTTTCTACGAGCAGTACTTC; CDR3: CASSLGQGAFYEQYF
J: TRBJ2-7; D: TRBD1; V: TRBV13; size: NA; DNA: TGTGCCAGCAGCTTGACAGGGGGCGGCGAGCAGTACTTC; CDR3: CASSLTGGGEQYF
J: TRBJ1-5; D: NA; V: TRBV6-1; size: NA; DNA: TGTGCCAGCAGTGTGAGCAGCGGGTTCAATCAGCCCCAGCATTTT; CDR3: CASSVSSGFNQPQHF
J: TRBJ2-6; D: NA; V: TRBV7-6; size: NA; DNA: TGTGCCAGCAGGGGGGCTGGGGGCTCTGGGGCCAACGTCCTGACTTTC; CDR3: CASRGAGGSGANVLTF
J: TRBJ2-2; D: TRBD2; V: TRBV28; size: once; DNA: TGTGCCAGCAGTTCGGAATTAGCGGGCCTCACCGGGGAGCTGTTTTTT; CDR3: CASSSELAGLTGELFF
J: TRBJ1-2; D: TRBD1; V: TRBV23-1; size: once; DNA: TGCGCCAGTCATACTTCTCTGTGGGGACAGGATTTTTATGGCTACACCTTC; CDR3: CASHTSLWGQDFYGYTF
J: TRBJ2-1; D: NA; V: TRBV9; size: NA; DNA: TGTGCCAGCAGCCCCCTAGAGAACAATGAGCAGTTCTTC; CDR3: CASSPLENNEQFF
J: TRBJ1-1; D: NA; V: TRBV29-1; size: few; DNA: TGCAGCGTTGACGCAGCGAACACTGAAGCTTTCTTT; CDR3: CSVDAANTEAFF
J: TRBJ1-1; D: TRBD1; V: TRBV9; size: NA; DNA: TGTGCCAGCAGCGTAGGGACAGGGGCCCACACTGAAGCTTTCTTT; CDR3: CASSVGTGAHTEAFF
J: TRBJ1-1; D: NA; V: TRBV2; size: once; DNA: TGTGCCAGCAGTGCCACCTGGACAGAGAACACTGAAGCTTTCTTT; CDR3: CASSATWTENTEAFF
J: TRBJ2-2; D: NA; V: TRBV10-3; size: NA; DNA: TGTGCCATCAGTGATTTGCACGGCTACAAAGGAGACACCGGGGAGCTGTTTTTT; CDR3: CAISDLHGYKGDTGELFF
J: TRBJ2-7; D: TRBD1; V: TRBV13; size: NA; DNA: TGTGCCAGCAGCGAAGGGGACAGAACCTACGAGCAGTACTTC; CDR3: CASSEGDRTYEQYF
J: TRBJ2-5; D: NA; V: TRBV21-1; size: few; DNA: TGTGCCAGCAGCAAAGTAAACGGGAGGGTCCGACAGACCCAGTACTTC; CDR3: CASSKVNGRVRQTQYF
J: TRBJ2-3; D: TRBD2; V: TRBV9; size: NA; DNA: TGTGCCAGCAGCGTACGCACGACGAGCGGGAATGGGGGCACAGATACGCAGTATTTT; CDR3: CASSVRTTSGNGGTDTQYF
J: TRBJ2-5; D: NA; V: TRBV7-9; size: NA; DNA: TGTGCCAGCAGCTTAGCGACCGGGAACCCCAGGGAGACCCAGTACTTC; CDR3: CASSLATGNPRETQYF
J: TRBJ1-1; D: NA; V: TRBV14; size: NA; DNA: TGTGCCAGCAGTCCGAGGTTTGAGGACACTGAAGCTTTCTTT; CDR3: CASSPRFEDTEAFF
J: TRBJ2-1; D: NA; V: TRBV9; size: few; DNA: TGTGCCAGCAGCGCAGCTAACAATGAGCAGTTCTTC; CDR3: CASSAANNEQFF